What follows is one T cell receptor beta chain and its context. Its recognized antigen is unknown. No base qualities exist here, and no much larger clone lies one base off it. Other DNA variants within this sample encode the same CDR3. Taken from cysteine to phenylalanine, the CDR3 has 14 residues. The retained sequence is limited to the CDR3, 42 bases, with the frame set at the first base. CDR1 and CDR2 are read off the germline V gene as KGHSH and LQKENI. Relative to germline, V is missing 3 bases and J is missing 6 bases, with 4 bases of the junction outside any gene match. The sample originates from a study of cytomegalovirus exposure and HLA in healthy donors (dated by TCRdb to about 2017). For the study in its entirety: An earlier analysis of approximately 640 of the donors reported 250 to 350 Gb of sequence data and around 120 million unique TCR beta sequences from about 200 million T cells. The study aimed to test whether cataloging public T cell receptors could reveal signatures of past pathogen exposure. An early release covering more than 500 HLA-typed donors comprised approximately 300 gigabases of sequencing data and roughly 86 million unique TCR sequences. Alongside the repertoire data, information on donor age, sex, ethnicity and CMV serostatus was compiled. In a later genetic analysis, genome-wide SNP genotypes for about 65% of the 666 donors were used, and that subset was treated as a discovery cohort. The study used immunosequencing to profile the T cell repertoires of 666 subjects and linked those repertoires to cytomegalovirus serostatus. Among almost 400 genotyped donors of the cohort, an average of roughly 240,000 unique TCR beta nucleotide sequences were sequenced per donor, around 20% of them non-productive. To predict cytomegalovirus infection status, the study combined high-throughput TCR immunosequencing, statistical association of individual TCRs with disease status, and machine learning. Every repertoire in the discovery cohort had been generated on one and the same sequencing platform. In an earlier analysis of 587 of the donors, high-throughput TCR beta sequencing was used to judge whether each TCR beta V gene segment behaved as functional or pseudogenic. Of the roughly 410 genotyped donors, 75% to 85% were placed in the genetic ancestry cluster associated with self-reported Caucasian donors. Several DR-DQ haplotypes were treated as single units for association and clustering because of strong linkage in the cohort. In the later analysis, no new phenotypic data were used to find candidate immune exposures; instead, reliance was placed on TCR beta sequences and their occurrence across donors. Besides the first cohort of 550 to 750 subjects, a separate validation cohort made up of over 100 different subjects was used. HLA typing included class I and class II loci at four-digit resolution. Typing coverage differed by locus: A, B, C, DRB1 and DQB1 were typed in roughly 629-630 donors, DQA1 in 522, DPA1 in some 610, and DPB1 in about 450. A later analysis re-examined previously published TCR beta repertoires from about 700 donors and added high-resolution HLA genotyping to investigate patterns of TCR occurrence. Summary of the overall study and its limitations: According to a later analysis, most CMV-associated TCR beta chains appeared to be HLA-restricted, and the HLA associations seemed to be driven largely by CMV exposure. The earlier analysis of nearly 600 of the donors excluded approximately 15 rarely observed V segments, including chromosome 9 orphons, because counts were too low. Broadly in line with IMGT annotations, most TCR beta V segments showed up in productive rearrangements about 87% or about 30% of the time in an earlier analysis of around 600 of the donors. Correlated functional status among segregating V segments might be attributable to linkage disequilibrium, but an unknown experimental factor could not be ruled out. According to a later analysis, parvovirus B19, influenza, CMV and Epstein-Barr virus appeared linked to several top co-occurrence clusters. Three of the identified cytomegalovirus-associated TCR beta chains were confirmed in vitro to be specific for cytomegalovirus antigens. Because the 87-base-pair reads could not distinguish some IMGT-functional V segments, including TRBV6-2 and TRBV6-3, those segments were excluded. The classifier was reported to diagnose cytomegalovirus status with high specificity and sensitivity in both the original cohort and the validation cohort. In a later genetic analysis, fewer N-insertions in productive TCRs were reported among donors in an Asian-associated ancestry cluster than the roughly 710-donor mean. In this cohort, only TCR beta chains were sequenced, and detectable features were limited by the absence of alpha or paired-chain data. When HLA alleles, especially DR and DQ, strongly co-occurred, TCR associations were difficult to assign to individual alleles. Because HLA typing was missing for some donors at each locus, association tests included only the typed subset. Sequencing depth was assumed to be roughly uniform across donors in the presence/absence analyses, though that assumption may not hold. A later genetic analysis associated a missense DCLRE1C variant with V-gene and J-gene trimming of TCR beta chains, and an independent cohort replicated the association. Most TCR sequences were observed very rarely across donors, whereas some public TCRs were present in many individuals. A further reported finding was that TCR beta sequences accurately predicted the HLA-A and HLA-B alleles for most subjects in the first cohort. According to the authors, the approach could potentially be generalized to other disease states and immunological phenotypes. A cluster of highly shared sequence variants was judged likely to be a technical artifact of the sequencing pipeline. In a later analysis, HLA-associated TCR beta chains were found to be more clonally expanded and to have lower generation probabilities than equally common non-associated chains. For the cohort, immune exposure information was limited to CMV serostatus. At a false discovery rate of 0.05, a later analysis linked 16,951 TCR beta sequences to specific HLA alleles. In a later analysis, the rate of TCR association differed among HLA loci, with DRB1 alleles having the most associated TCRs and HLA-C alleles having the fewest. The study listed 150 to 200 TCR beta chains as associated with cytomegalovirus.

The cohort consisted of 600 or so healthy bone marrow donors. At the time of sampling, all cohort members were nominally healthy, though unrecorded immune exposures were likely present. The donor tested CMV seronegative, placing the donor among the 350 or so seronegative members of the cohort. A peripheral blood sample was collected from each donor, and TCR beta sequencing was performed on peripheral blood mononuclear cells. Genomic DNA was extracted from the blood cell samples with the Qiagen DNeasy Blood Extraction Kit. Receptors were amplified or captured by the immunoSEQ multiplex PCR assay. For the multiplex PCR, a mixture combining 60 forward primers for TCR Vbeta segments and 13 reverse primers for TCR Jbeta segments was used. Amplification of the CDR3 region of rearranged TCR beta genes was performed with a multiplex PCR assay on genomic DNA. On the Illumina HiSeq System, the amplified TCR beta libraries were sequenced as 87-base-pair reads. On the authors' methods: Across the 500 to 850 repertoires, a later analysis counted 78 million or so unique TCR beta chains, 9.5 million to 13 million of which were shared by at least two donors. To remove PCR and sequencing errors, raw reads were error-corrected and collapsed into unique sequences using a nearest-neighbor algorithm that merged closely related sequences. Alignment of CDR3 sequences to IMGT reference sequences was used to assign V, D and J gene segments. For a sequence to be retained, at least a six-nucleotide match to both a V gene segment and a J gene segment was required. A rearrangement was called productive if the CDR3 had no stop codons and remained in frame with V and J, and every other rearrangement was called non-productive. Following IMGT convention, CDR3 was defined as the stretch from the second conserved V-encoded cysteine up to the conserved J-encoded phenylalanine. Sequences without an unambiguous match to a single V gene segment were excluded from the earlier analysis of about 600 of the donors. In an earlier analysis of approximately 560 of the donors, a V segment was called functional when productive rearrangements were above 56.7%, and segregating when the standard deviation between donors exceeded 5%. A statistical classification framework was built for diagnosing cytomegalovirus status from the catalog of TCR beta chain sequences. V and J gene assignment, in a later analysis, came from comparing TCR nucleotide sequences with IMGT/GENE-DB human TR gene sequences. In a later analysis, CDR3 sequences and most-parsimonious VDJ recombination scenarios were assigned using the TCRdist pipeline. In a later analysis, each TCR beta chain was defined by its CDR3 amino acid sequence together with its V-gene family, and reads lacking a unique V-gene family were excluded. A later analysis removed several hundred highly shared, low-generation-probability nucleotide sequences to deal with suspected cross-contamination and a sequencing artifact. For each public chain, a later analysis derived a clonal expansion index from normalized ranks of inferred template counts within each repertoire. Generation probabilities in a later analysis came from a VDJ recombination model fitted to out-of-frame rearrangements, and those results were checked against IGoR. In a later analysis, hypergeometric tests were used to score TCR-TCR, TCR-HLA and TCR-CMV co-occurrence, with a repertoire-size bias correction applied to TCR pairs. A later analysis estimated false discovery rates by permuting HLA or CMV assignments 20 times. In a later analysis, co-occurring TCRs were grouped with DBSCAN, and TCRdist sequence similarity was added when clustering was performed within HLA-allele-positive subsets. Repertoires with fewer than 30,000 or more than 120,000 public chains, plus five repertoires with anomalous nucleotide sharing, were excluded from co-occurrence clustering. TCRdb mirrors the immuneACCESS table, restricted to in-frame sequences. Some clones are absent from its copies; in checked studies, under half trace to an unresolved V gene, and the reason for the others is unknown. The D gene and trimming were derived from the DNA, and the V and J assignments and clone size from that table. The sample yields 200,000 to 250,000 clones; over 75% were counted once. The ten largest clones represent about 0.2% of the sample.

The TCR originated in a girl aged 2-10 years in good health and CMV-seronegative. The sequenced material came from PBMCs. This chain is built from TRBV18 and TRBJ2-7; a stretch of 11 junction bases matches TRBD1. Here the CDR3 is given as CASSPRTGGLEQYF. The nucleotide sequence is given as TGTGCCAGCTCACCGAGGACAGGGGGCCTCGAGCAGTACTTC. The reference TRBV18 and TRBJ2-7 proteins fill in what lies around the CDR3, so the full variable domain reads NAGVMQNPRHLVRRRGQEARLRCSPMKGHSHVYWYRQLPEEGLKFMVYLQKENIIDESGMPKERFSAEFPKEGPSILRIQQVVRGDSAAYFCASSPRTGGLEQYFGPGTRLTVT.